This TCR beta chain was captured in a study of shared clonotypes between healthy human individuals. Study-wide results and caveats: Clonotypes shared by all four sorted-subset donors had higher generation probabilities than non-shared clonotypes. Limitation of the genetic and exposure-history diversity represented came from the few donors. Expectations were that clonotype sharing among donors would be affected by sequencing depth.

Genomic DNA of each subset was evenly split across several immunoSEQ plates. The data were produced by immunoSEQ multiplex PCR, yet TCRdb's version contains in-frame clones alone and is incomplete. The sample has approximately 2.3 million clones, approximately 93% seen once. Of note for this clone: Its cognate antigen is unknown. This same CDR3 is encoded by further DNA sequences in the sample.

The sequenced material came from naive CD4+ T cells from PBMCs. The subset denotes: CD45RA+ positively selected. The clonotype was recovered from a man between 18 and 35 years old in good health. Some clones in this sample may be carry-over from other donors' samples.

The CDR3 region has the DNA TGTGCCAGCACAGGGGGAGGCTCCTACAATGAGCAGTTCTTC. Translated: CASTGGGSYNEQFF. The genes are TRBV28 and TRBJ2-1; tentative D call: TRBD1 (7 bases). The CDR3 loop spans 14 amino acids. Deletions cut 7 bases from V and 0 bases from J, with 10 bases between. Looked up from germline, CDR1 is MDHEN and CDR2 is SYDVKM.